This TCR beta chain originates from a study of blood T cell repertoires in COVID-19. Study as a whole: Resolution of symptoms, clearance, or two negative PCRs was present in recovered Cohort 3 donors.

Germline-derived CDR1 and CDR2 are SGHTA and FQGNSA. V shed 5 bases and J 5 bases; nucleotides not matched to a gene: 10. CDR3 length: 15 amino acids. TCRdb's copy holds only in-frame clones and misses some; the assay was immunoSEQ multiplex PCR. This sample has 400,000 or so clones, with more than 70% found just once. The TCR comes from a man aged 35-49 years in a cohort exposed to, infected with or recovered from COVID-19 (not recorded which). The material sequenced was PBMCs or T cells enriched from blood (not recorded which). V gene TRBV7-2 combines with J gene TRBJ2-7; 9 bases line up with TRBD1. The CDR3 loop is CASSPPGQGFNEQYF. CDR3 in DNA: TGTGCCAGCAGCCCGCCGGGACAGGGATTCAACGAGCAGTACTTC.